Sequencing of this T cell receptor beta chain was carried out in a study of T cell changes during pregnancy in multiple sclerosis. Germline V gives CDR1 KGHSH, CDR2 LQKENI. The CDR3 runs 16 residues. Trimming removed 3 bases from V and 5 bases from J; junction bases left unmatched: 5. The sample holds one count of this clone. TCRdb's copy holds only in-frame clones and misses some; the assay was immunoSEQ multiplex PCR. The sample shows just under 95,000 clones, around 94% of them seen only once. The starting material was peripheral blood, obtained in the first trimester of pregnancy. This sequence originates from a female donor with multiple sclerosis, enrolled in a pregnancy study. V is TRBV18 and J is TRBJ2-1; 12 bases are shared with TRBD2. The CDR3 DNA follows: TGTGCCAGCTCACCCACCCGACTAGCGGGAGACAATGAGCAGTTCTTC. It specifies CASSPTRLAGDNEQFF.